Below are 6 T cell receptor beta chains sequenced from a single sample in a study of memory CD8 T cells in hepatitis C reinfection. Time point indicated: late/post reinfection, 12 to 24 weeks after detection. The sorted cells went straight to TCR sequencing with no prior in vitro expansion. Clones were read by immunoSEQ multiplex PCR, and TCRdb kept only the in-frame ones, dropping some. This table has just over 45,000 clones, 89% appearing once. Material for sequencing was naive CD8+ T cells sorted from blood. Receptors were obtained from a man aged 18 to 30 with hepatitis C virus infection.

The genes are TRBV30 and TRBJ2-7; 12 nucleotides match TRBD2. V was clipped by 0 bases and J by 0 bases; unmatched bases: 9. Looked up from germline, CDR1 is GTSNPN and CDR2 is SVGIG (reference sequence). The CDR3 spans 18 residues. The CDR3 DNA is TGTGCCTGGAGTGTATCCAGGCTAGCGGGAGGGAGCTCCTACGAGCAGTACTTC. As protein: CAWSVSRLAGGSSYEQYF.

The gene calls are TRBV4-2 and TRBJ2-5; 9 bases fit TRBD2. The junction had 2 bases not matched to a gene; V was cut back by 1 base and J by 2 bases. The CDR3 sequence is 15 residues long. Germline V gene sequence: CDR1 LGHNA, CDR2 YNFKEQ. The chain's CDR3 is CASSQGLADQETQYF. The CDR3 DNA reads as TGTGCCAGCAGCCAAGGACTAGCGGATCAAGAGACCCAGTACTTC.

For the CDR3, the DNA is TGTGCCAGCACCTCTCGGGGGGATAATGAGCAGTTCTTC. It translates to CASTSRGDNEQFF. The V call is TRBV7-9, the J call TRBJ2-1, with 7 bases fitting TRBD2. The CDR3 runs 13 residues. V lost 7 bases and J lost 7; bases outside the gene matches: 7. The V gene's germline CDR1 is SEHNR and CDR2 FQNEAQ (reference sequence).

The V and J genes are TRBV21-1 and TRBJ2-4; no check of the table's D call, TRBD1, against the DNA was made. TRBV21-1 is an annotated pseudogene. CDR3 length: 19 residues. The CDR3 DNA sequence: TGTGCCAGCAGCGCAGGACGAACCCGTACAGGGAAGAACAAAAACATTCAGTACTTC. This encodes CASSAGRTRTGKNKNIQYF.

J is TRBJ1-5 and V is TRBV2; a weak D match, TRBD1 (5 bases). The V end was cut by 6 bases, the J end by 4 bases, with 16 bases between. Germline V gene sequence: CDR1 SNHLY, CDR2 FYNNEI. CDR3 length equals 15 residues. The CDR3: CASSEDAGENQPQHF. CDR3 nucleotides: TGTGCCAGCAGCGAGGACGCGGGGGAAAATCAGCCCCAGCATTTT.

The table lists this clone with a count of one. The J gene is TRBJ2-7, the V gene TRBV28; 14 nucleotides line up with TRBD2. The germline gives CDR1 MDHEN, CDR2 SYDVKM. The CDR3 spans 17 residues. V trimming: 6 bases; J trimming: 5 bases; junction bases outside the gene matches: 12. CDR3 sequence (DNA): TGTGCCAGCAGCCCCGAGGGACTAGCGGGAGTTACCCACGAGCAGTACTTC. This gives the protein CASSPEGLAGVTHEQYF.